This T cell receptor beta chain was documented in a study of CD8+CD57+ T cells in acquired aplastic anemia. Whole-study context: Sorted CD4+ and CD8+ cells yielded roughly 3.5 ug of DNA on average. CD4+ reads averaged approximately 9.9 million in healthy donors. Study observations and caveats: Patients did not significantly differ from controls in CD8+ Simpson's diversity.

Looked up from germline, CDR1 is SGDLS and CDR2 is YYNGEE. J lost 14 bases, V lost 3 bases, and 11 bases had no gene match. The CDR3 covers 15 residues. Both TCR beta VDJ combination and CDR3 sequence profiling were carried out. Genomic DNA was the template for this profiling. TCRdb used MiXCR to reprocess the reads, holding one entry per CDR3 protein. The repertoire holds around 190,000 distinct CDR3 sequences, over 60% seen once, with roughly 29% in the top ten. This clonotype turned up a few times. The antigen remains unidentified. The genes are TRBV9 and TRBJ1-6; the match to TRBD1 covers 10 bases. Sequencing was done on a sample of sorted CD4+, CD8+, or CD8+CD57+ T cells (not recorded which) from PBMCs. The receptor's source is a human donor in good health. This chain's CDR3 is CASSDGTGERVALHF. Written as DNA, the CDR3 is TGTGCCAGCAGCGATGGGACAGGGGAGCGAGTGGCCCTCCACTTT.